Following are 20 T cell receptor beta chains from one sample sequenced in a study of cytomegalovirus exposure and HLA in healthy donors. Here immunoSEQ multiplex PCR was the method, and the copy in TCRdb shows in-frame clones only, minus some. The sample includes around 230,000 clones, roughly 86% of them seen just once. The sample consisted of PBMCs. The receptors here all came from a young woman in good health and CMV-seropositive.

The chain combines TRBV7-2 with TRBJ1-2; D not certain. The CDR3 is 14 residues long. Germline V gene data show CDR1 as SGHTA and CDR2 as FQGNSA. Trimming took 3 bases from V and 0 from J, leaving 8 bases between them. CDR3 protein: CASSFTPANYGYTF. CDR3 DNA sequence: TGTGCCAGCAGCTTCACGCCAGCTAACTATGGCTACACCTTC.

The chain links TRBV11-2 to TRBJ1-2; 7 positions agree with TRBD1. There are 14 residues in the CDR3. Germline values: CDR1 SGHAT, CDR2 FQNNGV. V trimming: 0 bases; J trimming: 6 bases; junction bases outside the gene matches: 4. This CDR3 is CASSLDHRGDGYTF. The CDR3 DNA sequence: TGTGCCAGCAGCTTAGACCACAGGGGCGATGGCTACACCTTC.

The rearrangement links TRBV14 to TRBJ2-7, with TRBD1 matching over 7 bases. The CDR3 has 14 amino acids. Germline V gene sequence: CDR1 SGHDN, CDR2 FVKESK. V lost 2 bases and J lost 5; bases outside the gene matches: 6. The CDR3 DNA reads TGTGCCAGCAGCCAAATACAGGGGTGGGACGAGCAGTACTTC. Residues: CASSQIQGWDEQYF.

The chain links TRBV14 to TRBJ2-5, with TRBD2 matching 8 bases. This CDR3 is built from 16 residues. Unmatched junction bases numbered 4, after V lost 0 bases and J lost 1 base. Germline-derived CDR1 and CDR2 are SGHDN and FVKESK. The CDR3 protein is CASSQDLLAVQETQYF. CDR3 bases: TGTGCCAGCAGCCAAGACCTACTAGCGGTCCAAGAGACCCAGTACTTC.

Only one count was recorded for this clone. The chain carries TRBV27 and TRBJ2-5, with a weak D call TRBD2 (6 bases). CDR3 length: 16 residues. Germline CDR1 MNHEY, CDR2 SMNVEV (reference sequence). Trimming cost V 3 bases and J 3 bases, with 17 bases left between them. CDR3 amino acids: CASSFAGRSLEETQYF. The DNA for the CDR3 is TGTGCCAGCAGTTTTGCGGGGCGCTCACTTGAAGAGACCCAGTACTTC.

This clone was detected a few times. The J gene is TRBJ1-1, the V gene TRBV7-9; D not resolved. This CDR3 contains 12 residues. Between the trimmed V and J ends, which lost 4 bases and 11 bases, there was a span of 14 bases. The germline gives CDR1 SEHNR, CDR2 FQNEAQ (reference sequence). In nucleotides, the CDR3 is TGTGCCAGCAGCTGGTCCAGAGGTCGGGCTTTCTTT. Translating gives CASSWSRGRAFF. Supplemented by reference TRBV7-9 and TRBJ1-1, the full variable domain reads DTGVSQNPRHKITKRGQNVTFRCDPISEHNRLYWYRQTLGQGPEFLTYFQNEAQLEKSRLLSDRFSAERPKGSFSTLEIQRTEQGDSAMYLCASSWSRGRAFFGQGTRLTVV.

V is TRBV7-9 and J is TRBJ2-3; 11 bases align to TRBD1. The trim removed 5 bases at V and 6 bases at J, leaving 7 bases unmatched. This CDR3 spans 15 amino acids. The germline V gene encodes CDR1 SEHNR and CDR2 FQNEAQ (reference sequence). This chain's CDR3 is CASSGGTGGQDTQYF. The CDR3 DNA follows: TGTGCCAGCAGCGGAGGGACAGGGGGACAGGATACGCAGTATTTT.

This chain connects TRBV18 to TRBJ2-1; 10 bases map to TRBD2. The CDR3 sequence is 15 residues long. V trimming: 6 bases; J trimming: 7 bases; junction bases outside the gene matches: 9. The germline gives CDR1 KGHSH, CDR2 LQKENI. CDR3 in DNA: TGTGCCAGCTCTCACGGCCTAGCGGGAGTGAATGAGCAGTTCTTC. Protein product: CASSHGLAGVNEQFF. The full variable domain, completed using reference TRBV18 and TRBJ2-1, is NAGVMQNPRHLVRRRGQEARLRCSPMKGHSHVYWYRQLPEEGLKFMVYLQKENIIDESGMPKERFSAEFPKEGPSILRIQQVVRGDSAAYFCASSHGLAGVNEQFFGPGTRLTVL.

This clone was recorded only once. The J gene is TRBJ1-2, the V gene TRBV19; TRBD1 might be the D (6 bases). Per the germline V gene, CDR1 is LNHDA and CDR2 is SQIVND (reference sequence). This CDR3 region has 13 residues. V shed 4 bases and J shed 4 bases, with 10 bases lying between them. The CDR3 DNA reads TGTGCCAGTAGTACCAGACAGGCCTATGGCTACACCTTC. Translation: CASSTRQAYGYTF.

The chain employs TRBV30 and TRBJ1-4; 9 bases match TRBD1. Germline V gene sequence: CDR1 GTSNPN, CDR2 SVGIG (reference sequence). V shed 4 bases and J 5 bases; nucleotides not matched to a gene: 8. The CDR3 sequence is 15 residues long. DNA of the CDR3: TGTGCCTGGAAGGCCGGGACAGGGTCGAATGAAAAACTGTTTTTT. This translates into CAWKAGTGSNEKLFF.

The V and J genes are TRBV9 and TRBJ2-1; perhaps TRBD2 as D (5 bases). CDR3 length equals 16 residues. Germline V lookup: CDR1 SGDLS, CDR2 YYNGEE. V lost 0 bases to trimming and J lost 3 bases, with 13 bases between them. This CDR3 is CASSVALSGNYNEQFF. CDR3 nucleotide sequence: TGTGCCAGCAGCGTAGCTCTTTCCGGGAACTACAATGAGCAGTTCTTC.

The table lists this clone with a count of one. CDR3 loop: CAGPGQGRETQYF. For the CDR3, the DNA is TGTGCCGGGCCGGGACAGGGGAGGGAGACCCAGTACTTC. This chain joins TRBV27 and TRBJ2-5, with TRBD1 matching 10 bases. Losses at the gene ends were 11 bases for V and 5 bases for J; bases not matched to a gene: 8. The CDR3 sequence is 13 residues long. Germline values: CDR1 MNHEY, CDR2 SMNVEV (reference sequence).

V is TRBV5-1 and J is TRBJ1-2; the D gene is possibly TRBD1 (6 bases). Trimming pared 0 bases from V and 8 bases from J, leaving 17 bases between. Germline V gene data show CDR1 as SGHRS and CDR2 as YFSETQ. This CDR3 is built from 15 residues. CDR3 amino acids: CASSLDWTAPLGYTF. CDR3 bases: TGCGCCAGCAGCTTGGATTGGACAGCGCCGCTGGGCTACACCTTC.

The gene calls are TRBV5-6 and TRBJ2-7; 7 bases are shared with TRBD1. CDR1 is SGHDT, CDR2 YYEEEE, per germline. Trimming at V came to 4 bases and at J to 2 bases, leaving 6 bases not matched to a gene. The CDR3 is 14 residues long. The CDR3 region is CASSLGQATYEQYF. CDR3 in DNA: TGTGCCAGCAGCCTAGGACAGGCTACCTACGAGCAGTACTTC.

This sequence joins TRBV5-1 and TRBJ1-2, with D unresolved. The CDR3 extends over 14 amino acids. Germline-derived CDR1 and CDR2 are SGHRS and YFSETQ. Deletions cut 0 bases from V and 2 bases from J, with 8 bases between. The CDR3 loop is CASSLGDGNYGYTF. In DNA, the CDR3 is TGCGCCAGCAGCTTGGGTGACGGGAACTATGGCTACACCTTC.

This clone was counted once. The chain is built from TRBV5-1 and TRBJ2-3; 15 bases fit TRBD2. The CDR3 extends over 16 amino acids. Germline V gene lookup returns CDR1 SGHRS and CDR2 YFSETQ. After removal of 4 bases from V and 3 bases from J, the junction contained 3 bases not matched to a gene. CDR3 residues: CASSRGTSGRTDTQYF. CDR3 in DNA: TGCGCCAGCAGCCGCGGGACTAGCGGGAGGACAGATACGCAGTATTTT.

The rearrangement links TRBV11-3 to TRBJ1-1; 7 bases line up with TRBD1. Per the germline V gene, CDR1 is SGHNT and CDR2 is YENEEA. The CDR3 length is 16 residues. Trimming at V came to 10 bases and at J to 4 bases, leaving 18 bases not matched to a gene. CDR3 protein: CATRQGLARGGTEAFF. The CDR3 nucleotides are TGTGCCACCCGACAGGGCCTGGCCCGGGGTGGCACTGAAGCTTTCTTT.

The gene calls are TRBV4-2 and TRBJ1-5, with 8 bases aligning to TRBD1. After removal of 0 bases from V and 10 bases from J, the junction contained 2 bases not matched to a gene. The germline V gene has CDR1 LGHNA and CDR2 YNFKEQ. There are 13 residues in the CDR3. The CDR3 protein is CASSQEPGGPQHF. The DNA of the CDR3 is TGTGCCAGCAGCCAAGAACCAGGGGGCCCCCAGCATTTT.

V and J are TRBV27 and TRBJ2-1; TRBD2 agrees at 15 bases. The J segment lost 7 bases and the V segment lost 5 bases, leaving 9 bases of the junction unmatched. CDR1 is MNHEY, CDR2 SMNVEV, per germline (reference sequence). The CDR3 sequence is 17 residues long. CDR3 nucleotide sequence: TGTGCCAGCAGTCTAGGACTAGCGGGAGGGCCTGCGAATGAGCAGTTCTTC. This codes for CASSLGLAGGPANEQFF.

The chain combines TRBV5-1 with TRBJ2-7; TRBD2 might be the D (6 bases). The germline CDR1 and CDR2 sequences are SGHRS and YFSETQ. The V end was cut by 0 bases, the J end by 2 bases, with 9 bases between. CDR3 length equals 14 residues. CDR3 in DNA: TGCGCCAGCAGCTTGGGCGGGGACCCCTACGAGCAGTACTTC. This sequence encodes CASSLGGDPYEQYF.